The clone carrying this TCR beta chain was seen more than once but under ten times. The target antigen is unknown. Between the trimmed V and J ends, which lost 2 bases and 3 bases, there was a span of 16 bases. CDR3 length: 16 amino acids. From germline, CDR1 is MNHEY and CDR2 SVGEGT. The TCRbeta library was prepared with unique molecular identifiers. TCRdb re-analysed the PCR reads in MiXCR, keeping a single row per CDR3 protein. The sample holds hundreds of thousands of distinct CDR3 sequences, 17% seen once. The sample originates from a study of T-cell reconstitution after alpha-beta-depleted transplantation in children. Study findings and constraints: As was reported, about two months after transplant, alpha-beta T cells came from several hundred expanded graft clones. The study traced high day-60 TCRbeta diversity in some patients to surviving recipient T cells and thymic progenitors. It was newly produced T cells that mostly accounted for T-cell counts and diversity one year after transplant.

The V and J genes are TRBV6-2 or TRBV6-3 and TRBJ2-5; the D gene is possibly TRBD1 (6 bases). The sequence came from a male patient between 2 and 10 years old who had a stem cell transplant for acute lymphoblastic leukemia, so the T cells may come from the graft donor. The sample consisted of PBMCs, mostly from graft donor cells, taken 360 days after TCRalphabeta/CD19-depleted stem cell transplant. The CDR3 nucleotides read TGTGCCAGCAGTTACACCCTTCACAGGGAAGAAGAGACCCAGTACTTC. Encoded protein: CASSYTLHREEETQYF.